This TCR beta chain derives from a study of cytomegalovirus exposure and HLA in healthy donors. Germline values: CDR1 SGHNT, CDR2 YENEEA. Trimming took off 1 base at V and 0 bases at J, with 15 bases between the two ends. This CDR3 has 17 residues. Primers included in the PCR were 60 Vbeta and 13 Jbeta primers. Profiling relied on immunoSEQ multiplex PCR, and the TCRdb table lists in-frame clones only, not all of them. This sample has 90,000 to 110,000 clones; about 70% occur once, and the top ten carry 3.2%. This clone was observed a handful of times. The chain combines TRBV11-3 with TRBJ1-2; D gene ambiguous. The TCR was taken from a man aged 25 to 40 in good health and CMV-seronegative. Sequencing used PBMCs. Written as DNA, the CDR3 is TGTGCCAGCAGCTTAGGCGGAGGGAGCCCTTCTAACTATGGCTACACCTTC. Translation gives CASSLGGGSPSNYGYTF.